The 14 T cell receptor beta chains below all came from one sample that was sequenced in a study of shared clonotypes between healthy human individuals. The data were produced by immunoSEQ multiplex PCR, yet TCRdb's version contains in-frame clones alone and is incomplete. Among 500,000 to 650,000 clones listed, around 78% were seen once. Specimen: PBMCs. Every receptor here comes from a woman aged 40 to 50 in good health. Some clones in this sample may be carry-over from other donors' samples.

This clone was seen a few times. V is TRBV18 and J is TRBJ2-1, with 14 bases that match TRBD2. Germline V gene data show CDR1 as KGHSH and CDR2 as LQKENI. The CDR3 is made up of 17 amino acids. The V segment lost 3 bases and the J segment 7 bases; nucleotides outside the gene matches: 8. CDR3 amino acids: CASSPTRLAGGPNEQFF. DNA for the CDR3: TGTGCCAGCTCACCTACCCGACTAGCGGGAGGGCCTAATGAGCAGTTCTTC.

The gene calls are TRBV4-1 and TRBJ1-1; D is possibly TRBD1 (5 bases). This CDR3 is built from 16 residues. Germline assignment: CDR1 MGHRA and CDR2 YSYEKL. Trimming left V 3 bases short and J 0 bases short, with 14 bases between. The CDR3 sequence is CASSQGPSYLNTEAFF. CDR3 DNA sequence: TGCGCCAGCAGCCAGGGACCTAGTTATCTGAACACTGAAGCTTTCTTT.

In its sample, this clone was seen once. It may be a read error: a sequence one base away is much more abundant. This chain uses TRBV30 with TRBJ2-2, with a possible D match to TRBD2 (5 bases). Germline V gene sequence: CDR1 GTSNPN, CDR2 SVGIG (reference sequence). The CDR3 is 15 amino acids. CDR3 in amino acids: CAWRDSDSHTGELSF. The CDR3 coding sequence is TGTGCCTGGAGGGATTCGGACTCCCACACCGGGGAGCTGTCTTTT.

This clone was recorded once. The CDR3 coding sequence is TGCGCCAGCAGCAACTTCGGGGTAAGCTCCTACAATGAGCAGTTCTTC. It codes for CASSNFGVSSYNEQFF. J is TRBJ2-1 and V is TRBV5-1; D might be TRBD2 (5 bases). The CDR3 length is 16 residues. CDR1 and CDR2 (germline): SGHRS, YFSETQ. Trimming left V 4 bases short and J 0 bases short, with 14 bases between.

The chain carries TRBV29-1 and TRBJ2-4, with a possible D match to TRBD2 (5 bases). V lost 4 bases, J lost 8 bases, and 9 bases lay in between. The CDR3 loop spans 11 amino acids. The germline CDR1 and CDR2 sequences are SQVTM and ANQGSEA. CDR3: CSVVTSHIQYF. The CDR3 coding sequence is TGCAGCGTTGTCACTAGTCACATTCAGTACTTC.

This chain links TRBV19 with TRBJ2-5; unclear D gene. Germline CDR1 is LNHDA and CDR2 is SQIVND (reference sequence). This CDR3 is built from 14 residues. Between the trimmed V and J ends, which lost 4 bases and 1 base, there was a span of 10 bases. The CDR3, as DNA: TGTGCCAGTAGTACGCCGGTGGGCCAAGAGACCCAGTACTTC. Protein product: CASSTPVGQETQYF.

The chain joins TRBV5-1 to TRBJ1-1, with 7 bases identical to TRBD1. In germline, CDR1 is SGHRS, CDR2 YFSETQ. There are 14 residues in the CDR3. V was clipped by 3 bases and J by 1 base; unmatched bases: 3. In DNA form, the CDR3 reads TGCGCCAGCAGCTACGGGACAGCGAACACTGAAGCTTTCTTT. Translated: CASSYGTANTEAFF.

The CDR3 coding sequence is TGTGCCAGCAGCTTCACAGGGGGCCGCGAGCAGTACTTC. Translation: CASSFTGGREQYF. The chain links TRBV5-4 to TRBJ2-7, with TRBD1 matching 9 bases. V was clipped by 2 bases and J by 6 bases; unmatched bases: 3. This CDR3 is 13 amino acids long. The germline gives CDR1 SGHNT, CDR2 YYREEE (reference sequence).

This clone was counted at least ten times. The DNA for the CDR3 is TGTGCCAGCAGTTTAAGAGGACAGCGAGGGTCCGAGCAGTACTTC. It encodes CASSLRGQRGSEQYF. V and J are TRBV27 and TRBJ2-7; a weak D match, TRBD1 (6 bases). Germline loops: CDR1 MNHEY, CDR2 SMNVEV (reference sequence). V lost 2 bases to trimming and J lost 6 bases, with 17 bases between them. This CDR3 has 15 residues.

This chain links TRBV6-1 with TRBJ2-5; D may be TRBD2 (6 bases). The germline V gene has CDR1 MNHNS and CDR2 SASEGT. The CDR3 extends over 13 amino acids. V was clipped by 6 bases and J by 5 bases, with 13 bases between them. CDR3 in amino acids: CASRQGGMETQYF. The CDR3 DNA follows: TGTGCCAGCAGGCAGGGAGGAATGGAGACCCAGTACTTC.

The CDR3 region is CASSTLVWTSGSWGGTGELFF. CDR3 sequence (DNA): TGTGCCAGCAGTACCCTGGTGTGGACTAGCGGGAGTTGGGGAGGCACCGGGGAGCTGTTTTTT. The chain recombines TRBV27 with TRBJ2-2, with 13 positions matching TRBD2. The CDR3 has 21 residues. Losses at the gene ends were 5 bases for V and 4 bases for J; bases not matched to a gene: 19. Looked up from germline, CDR1 is MNHEY and CDR2 is SMNVEV (reference sequence).

The J gene is TRBJ2-3, the V gene TRBV5-1; D might be TRBD2 (6 bases). Germline-derived CDR1 and CDR2 are SGHRS and YFSETQ. V lost 4 bases to trimming and J lost 2 bases, with 17 bases between them. This CDR3 is built from 16 residues. This CDR3 is CASSPGPGEYTDTQYF. The CDR3 DNA is TGCGCCAGCAGCCCCGGCCCGGGGGAGTACACAGATACGCAGTATTTT.

The J gene is TRBJ1-6, the V gene TRBV5-1; TRBD1 aligns across 8 bases. J gave up 7 bases and V 4 bases, and 4 bases lay outside the gene matches. Germline V gives CDR1 SGHRS, CDR2 YFSETQ. This CDR3 is 14 amino acids long. CDR3 sequence (DNA): TGCGCCAGCAGCACTGGACAGGGAAATTCACCCCTCCACTTT. The encoded protein is CASSTGQGNSPLHF.

The rearrangement joins TRBV2 to TRBJ2-1; possible D gene TRBD1, 6 bases. CDR3 size: 16 residues. Germline-derived CDR1 and CDR2 are SNHLY and FYNNEI. With 3 bases removed from V and 10 bases from J, the gap between germline ends came to 22 bases. CDR3 nucleotide sequence: TGTGCCAGCAGTGATAAGGACAGCCCCACAGGAAGGGAGCAGTTCTTC. Translated, it gives CASSDKDSPTGREQFF.